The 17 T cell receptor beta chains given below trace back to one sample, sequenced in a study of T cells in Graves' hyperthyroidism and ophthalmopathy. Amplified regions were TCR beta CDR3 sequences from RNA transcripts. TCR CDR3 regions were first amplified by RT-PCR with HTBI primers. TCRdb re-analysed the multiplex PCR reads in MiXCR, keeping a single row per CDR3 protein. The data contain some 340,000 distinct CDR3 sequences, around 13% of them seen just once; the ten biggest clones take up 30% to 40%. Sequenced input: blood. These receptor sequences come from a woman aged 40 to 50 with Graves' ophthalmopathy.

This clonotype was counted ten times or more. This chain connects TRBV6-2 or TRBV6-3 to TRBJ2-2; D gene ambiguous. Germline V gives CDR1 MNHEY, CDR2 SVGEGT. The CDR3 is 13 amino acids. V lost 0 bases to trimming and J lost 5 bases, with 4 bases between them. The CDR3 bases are TGTGCCAGCAGTTACTCGCTTACCGGGGAGCTGTTTTTT. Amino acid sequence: CASSYSLTGELFF.

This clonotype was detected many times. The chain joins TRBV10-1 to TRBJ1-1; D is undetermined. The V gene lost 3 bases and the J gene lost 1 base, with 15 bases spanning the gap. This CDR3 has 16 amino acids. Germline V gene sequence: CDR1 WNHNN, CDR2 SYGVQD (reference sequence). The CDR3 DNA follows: TGCGCCAGCAGTGATGGATACCCCCAGGCGAACACTGAAGCTTTCTTT. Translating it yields CASSDGYPQANTEAFF.

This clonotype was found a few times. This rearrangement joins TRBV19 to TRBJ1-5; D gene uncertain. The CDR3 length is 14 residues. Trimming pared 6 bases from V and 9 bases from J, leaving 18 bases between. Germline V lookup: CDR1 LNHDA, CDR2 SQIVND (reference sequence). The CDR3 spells CASRKRYGPWPQHF. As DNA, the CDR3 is TGTGCCAGTAGAAAGAGGTACGGCCCATGGCCCCAGCATTTT.

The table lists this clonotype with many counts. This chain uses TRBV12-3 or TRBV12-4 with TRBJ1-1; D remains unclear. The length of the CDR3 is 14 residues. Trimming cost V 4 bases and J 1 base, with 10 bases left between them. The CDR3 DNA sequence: TGTGCCAGCAGTTATAATGCAGCGAACACTGAAGCTTTCTTT. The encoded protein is CASSYNAANTEAFF.

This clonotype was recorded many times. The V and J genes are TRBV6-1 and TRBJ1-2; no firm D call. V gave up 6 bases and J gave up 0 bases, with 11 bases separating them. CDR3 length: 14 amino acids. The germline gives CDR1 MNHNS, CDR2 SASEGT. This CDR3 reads CASSLGLTNYGYTF. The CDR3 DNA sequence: TGTGCCAGCAGCCTCGGGCTAACTAACTATGGCTACACCTTC.

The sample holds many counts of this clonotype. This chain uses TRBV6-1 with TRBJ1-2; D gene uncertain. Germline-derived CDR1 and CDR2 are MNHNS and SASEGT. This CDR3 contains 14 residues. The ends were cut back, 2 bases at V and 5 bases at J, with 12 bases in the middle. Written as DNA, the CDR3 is TGTGCCAGCAGTGAAATTAACTCGGGGTATGGCTACACCTTC. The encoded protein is CASSEINSGYGYTF.

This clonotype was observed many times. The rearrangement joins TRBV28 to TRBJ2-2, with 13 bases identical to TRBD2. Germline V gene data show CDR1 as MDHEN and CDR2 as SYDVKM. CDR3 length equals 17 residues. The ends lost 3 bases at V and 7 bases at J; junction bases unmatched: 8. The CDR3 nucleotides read TGTGCCAGCAGTTTGGCCGGACTAGCGGGAGCGGGCGGGGAGCTGTTTTTT. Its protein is CASSLAGLAGAGGELFF.

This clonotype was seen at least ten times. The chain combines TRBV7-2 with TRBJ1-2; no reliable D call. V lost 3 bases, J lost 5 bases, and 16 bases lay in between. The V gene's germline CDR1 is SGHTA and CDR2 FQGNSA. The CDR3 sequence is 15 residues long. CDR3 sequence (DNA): TGTGCCAGCAGCTTGGTGAATTCTTCTCCTTATGGCTACACCTTC. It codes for CASSLVNSSPYGYTF.

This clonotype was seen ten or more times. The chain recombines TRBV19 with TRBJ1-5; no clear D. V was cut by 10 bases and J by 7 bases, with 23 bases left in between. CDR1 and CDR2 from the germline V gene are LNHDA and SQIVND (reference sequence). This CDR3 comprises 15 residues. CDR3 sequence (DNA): TGTGCCACCCGCTTAGGACGGCGACGAGGGCAGCCCCAGCATTTT. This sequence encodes CATRLGRRRGQPQHF.

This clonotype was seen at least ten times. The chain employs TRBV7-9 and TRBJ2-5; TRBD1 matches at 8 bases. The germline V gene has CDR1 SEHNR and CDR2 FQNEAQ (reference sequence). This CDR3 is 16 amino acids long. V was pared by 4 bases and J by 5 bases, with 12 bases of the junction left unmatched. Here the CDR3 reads CASSSSGQVGGETQYF. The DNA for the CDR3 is TGTGCCAGCAGCTCATCGGGACAGGTTGGCGGGGAGACCCAGTACTTC.

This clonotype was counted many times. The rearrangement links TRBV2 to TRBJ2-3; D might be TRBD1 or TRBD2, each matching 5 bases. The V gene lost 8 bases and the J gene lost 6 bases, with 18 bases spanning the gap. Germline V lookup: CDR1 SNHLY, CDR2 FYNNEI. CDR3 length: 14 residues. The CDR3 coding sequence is TGTGCCAGCCTCCTTACCCGGGACGTGGATACGCAGTATTTT. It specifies CASLLTRDVDTQYF.

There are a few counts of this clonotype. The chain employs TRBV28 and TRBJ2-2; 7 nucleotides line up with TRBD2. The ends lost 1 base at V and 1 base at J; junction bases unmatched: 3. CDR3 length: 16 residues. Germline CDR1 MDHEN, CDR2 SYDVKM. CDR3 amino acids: CASSLFSGGNTGELFF. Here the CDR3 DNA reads TGTGCCAGCAGTTTATTTTCGGGAGGGAACACCGGGGAGCTGTTTTTT.

CDR3 bases: TGTGCCAGCAGCTTAACACGGACAGGGGCCCGGGTCTATGGCTACACCTTC. Its protein product is CASSLTRTGARVYGYTF. The chain carries TRBV7-9 and TRBJ1-2; 9 bases line up with TRBD1. The germline gives CDR1 SEHNR, CDR2 FQNEAQ (reference sequence). CDR3 length equals 17 residues. The trim removed 2 bases at V and 4 bases at J, leaving 11 bases unmatched.

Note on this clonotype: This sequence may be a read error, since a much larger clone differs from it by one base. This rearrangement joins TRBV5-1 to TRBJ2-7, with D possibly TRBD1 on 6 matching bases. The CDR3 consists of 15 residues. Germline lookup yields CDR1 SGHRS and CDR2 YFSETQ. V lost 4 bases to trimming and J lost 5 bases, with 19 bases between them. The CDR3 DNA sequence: TGCGCCAGCAGCCGCGGACAGAGGTCTGTTCACGAGCAGTACTTC. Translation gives CASSRGQRSVHEQYF. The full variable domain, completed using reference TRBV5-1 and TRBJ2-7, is KAGVTQTPRYLIKTRGQQVTLSCSPISGHRSVSWYQQTPGQGLQFLFEYFSETQRNKGNFPGRFSGRQFSNSRSEMNVSTLELGDSALYLCASSRGQRSVHEQYFGPGTRLTVT.

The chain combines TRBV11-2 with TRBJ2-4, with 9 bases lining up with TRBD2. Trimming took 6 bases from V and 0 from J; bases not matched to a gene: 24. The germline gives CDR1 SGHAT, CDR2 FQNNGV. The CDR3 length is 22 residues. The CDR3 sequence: CASSTPYSGLAGRQIAKNIQYF. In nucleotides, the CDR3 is TGTGCCAGCAGTACCCCATACAGTGGGCTAGCGGGGAGACAAATAGCCAAAAACATTCAGTACTTC.

The CDR3 DNA reads as TGCGCCAGCAGCTCGCCCAGAGAGACCCAGTACTTC. It yields the protein CASSSPRETQYF. The chain uses TRBV5-1 and TRBJ2-5; D is ambiguous. The germline gives CDR1 SGHRS, CDR2 YFSETQ. Trimming took off 3 bases at V and 4 bases at J, with 7 bases between the two ends. There are 12 residues in the CDR3.

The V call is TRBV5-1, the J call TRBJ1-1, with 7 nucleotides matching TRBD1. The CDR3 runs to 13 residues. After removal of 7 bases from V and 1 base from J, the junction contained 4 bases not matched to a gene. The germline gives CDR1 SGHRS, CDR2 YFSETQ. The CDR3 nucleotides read TGCGCCAGCTGCAGGGGGACGAACACTGAAGCTTTCTTT. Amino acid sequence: CASCRGTNTEAFF.